This note documents a single TCR beta chain sequence. Other nucleotide sequences in the sample specify the same CDR3. TCRdb's copy holds only in-frame clones and misses some; the assay was immunoSEQ multiplex PCR. The data hold roughly 300,000 clones, with about nine tenths observed a single time. This sample stems from a study of blood T cell repertoires in COVID-19. Seattle's enrolled individuals joined amid active infection and were then monitored longitudinally. V was shortened by 1 base and J by 4 bases, with 8 bases between the two germline ends. The CDR3 sequence is 14 residues long. CDR1 and CDR2 from the germline V gene are LNHDA and SQIVND (reference sequence).

The material sequenced was peripheral blood. The sequence was collected from a woman between 25 and 40 years old with COVID-19, enrolled during active disease. V gene TRBV19 combines with J gene TRBJ1-5, with D tentatively TRBD1 (5 bases). Written as DNA, the CDR3 is TGTGCCAGTAGTATAGGTACAGGTAATCAGCCCCAGCATTTT. It is translated as CASSIGTGNQPQHF.